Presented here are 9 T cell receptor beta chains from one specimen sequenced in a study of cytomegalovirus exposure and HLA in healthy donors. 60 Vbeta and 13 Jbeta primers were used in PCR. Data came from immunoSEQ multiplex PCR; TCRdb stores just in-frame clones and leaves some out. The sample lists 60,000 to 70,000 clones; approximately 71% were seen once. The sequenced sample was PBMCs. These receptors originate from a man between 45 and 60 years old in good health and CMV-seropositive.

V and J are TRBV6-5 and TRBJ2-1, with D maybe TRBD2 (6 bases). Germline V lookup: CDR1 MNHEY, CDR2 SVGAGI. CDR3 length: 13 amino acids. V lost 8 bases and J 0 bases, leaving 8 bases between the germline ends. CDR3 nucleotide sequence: TGTGCCAGCGCGGGGAGCTCCTACAATGAGCAGTTCTTC. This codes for CASAGSSYNEQFF.

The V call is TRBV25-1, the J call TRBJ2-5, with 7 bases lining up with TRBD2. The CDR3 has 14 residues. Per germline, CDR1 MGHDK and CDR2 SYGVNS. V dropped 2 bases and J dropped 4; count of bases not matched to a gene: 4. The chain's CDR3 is CASSERVAGETQYF. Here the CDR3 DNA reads TGTGCCAGCAGTGAACGGGTAGCGGGAGAGACCCAGTACTTC.

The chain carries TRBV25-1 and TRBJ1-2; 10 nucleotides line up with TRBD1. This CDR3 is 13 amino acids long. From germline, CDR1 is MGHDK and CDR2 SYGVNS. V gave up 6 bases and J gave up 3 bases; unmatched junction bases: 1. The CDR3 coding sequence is TGTGCCAGCAGGGGGACAGGGGACTATGGCTACACCTTC. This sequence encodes CASRGTGDYGYTF.

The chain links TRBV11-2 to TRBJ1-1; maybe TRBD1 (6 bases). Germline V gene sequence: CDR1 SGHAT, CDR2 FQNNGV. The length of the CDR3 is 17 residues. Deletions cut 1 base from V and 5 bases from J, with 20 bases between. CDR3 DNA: TGTGCCAGCAGCTTAGGACGGTGGGCAGGGGCAGGGACTGAAGCTTTCTTT. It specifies CASSLGRWAGAGTEAFF. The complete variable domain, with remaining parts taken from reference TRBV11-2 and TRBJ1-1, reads EAGVAQSPRYKIIEKRQSVAFWCNPISGHATLYWYQQILGQGPKLLIQFQNNGVVDDSQLPKDRFSAERLKGVDSTLKIQPAKLEDSAVYLCASSLGRWAGAGTEAFFGQGTRLTVV.

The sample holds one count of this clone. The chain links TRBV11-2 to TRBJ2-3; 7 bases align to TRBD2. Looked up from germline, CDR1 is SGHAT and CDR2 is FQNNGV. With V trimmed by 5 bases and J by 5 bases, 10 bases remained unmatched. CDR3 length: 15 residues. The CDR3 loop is CASSPAWGGGDTQYF. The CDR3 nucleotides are TGTGCCAGCAGCCCGGCCTGGGGGGGTGGAGATACGCAGTATTTT.

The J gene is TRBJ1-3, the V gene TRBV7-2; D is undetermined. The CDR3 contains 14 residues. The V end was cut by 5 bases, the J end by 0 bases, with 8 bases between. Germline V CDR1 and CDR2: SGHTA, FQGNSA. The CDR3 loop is CASSITSSGNTIYF. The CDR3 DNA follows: TGTGCCAGCAGCATCACAAGCTCTGGAAACACCATATATTTT.

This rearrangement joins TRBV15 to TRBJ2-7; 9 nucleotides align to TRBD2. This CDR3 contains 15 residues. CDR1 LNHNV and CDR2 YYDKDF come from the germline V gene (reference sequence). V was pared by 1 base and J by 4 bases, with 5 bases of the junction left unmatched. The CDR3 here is CATSRATSGDYEQYF. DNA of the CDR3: TGTGCCACCAGCAGAGCGACTAGCGGAGATTACGAGCAGTACTTC. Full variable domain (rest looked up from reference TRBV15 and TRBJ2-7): DAMVIQNPRYQVTQFGKPVTLSCSQTLNHNVMYWYQQKSSQAPKLLFHYYDKDFNNEADTPDNFQSRRPNTSFCFLDIRSPGLGDTAMYLCATSRATSGDYEQYFGPGTRLTVT.

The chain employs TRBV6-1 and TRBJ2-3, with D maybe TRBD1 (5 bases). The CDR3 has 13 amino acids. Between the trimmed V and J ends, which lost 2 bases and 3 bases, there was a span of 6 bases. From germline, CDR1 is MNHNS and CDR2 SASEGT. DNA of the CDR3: TGTGCCAGCAGTGAAAGGGGTACAGATACGCAGTATTTT. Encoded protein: CASSERGTDTQYF.

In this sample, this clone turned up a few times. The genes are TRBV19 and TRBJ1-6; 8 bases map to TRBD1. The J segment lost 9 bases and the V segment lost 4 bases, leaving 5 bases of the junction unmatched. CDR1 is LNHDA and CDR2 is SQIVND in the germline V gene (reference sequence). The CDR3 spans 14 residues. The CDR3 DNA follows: TGTGCCAGTAGTACCGGACAGGGTGTTTCACCCCTCCACTTT. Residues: CASSTGQGVSPLHF.